What follows are 23 T cell receptor beta chains derived from one specimen sequenced in a study of PD-L1 blockade in urothelial cancer (dated by TCRdb to about 2017). What the time point label conveys for this sample: pretreatment peripheral blood. Libraries were made using the immunoSEQ multiplex PCR assay. TCRdb obtained this table from immuneACCESS and retained in-frame rearrangements with V and J assigned. These tables miss some clones; where compared with another copy, unresolved V genes account for less than half of the shortfall, and the remainder is unexplained. Counted in this sample were tens of thousands of clones; 85% to 90% of them appeared once. Approximately 15% of the sample lies in the top ten. This specimen was PBMCs, taken around atezolizumab (anti-PD-L1) treatment. These receptors came from a man in his 60s with urothelial cancer.

The chain recombines TRBV27 with TRBJ1-5; maybe TRBD1 (6 bases). Germline assignment: CDR1 MNHEY and CDR2 SMNVEV (reference sequence). This CDR3 is 15 amino acids long. V was shortened by 3 bases and J by 6 bases, with 15 bases between the two germline ends. CDR3 nucleotides: TGTGCCAGCAGTTTGGGGGCAGGGTGGGGTCAGCCCCAGCATTTT. Its protein product is CASSLGAGWGQPQHF.

The rearrangement joins TRBV7-9 to TRBJ2-5; D is possibly TRBD2 (6 bases). The CDR3 has 14 residues. Trimming cost V 2 bases and J 0 bases, with 7 bases left between them. Germline assignment: CDR1 SEHNR and CDR2 FQNEAQ (reference sequence). CDR3 nucleotides: TGTGCCAGCAGCTTAAGGGACTACCAAGAGACCCAGTACTTC. It yields the protein CASSLRDYQETQYF.

V usage is TRBV11-2 and J usage is TRBJ1-2; D remains unclear. With 4 bases removed from V and 1 base from J, the gap between germline ends came to 13 bases. The CDR3 runs 15 residues. CDR1 SGHAT and CDR2 FQNNGV come from the germline V gene. This CDR3 is CASSWTESNNYGYTF. CDR3 bases: TGTGCCAGCAGCTGGACTGAATCCAATAACTATGGCTACACCTTC. The full variable domain, its missing parts supplied by reference TRBV11-2 and TRBJ1-2, is EAGVAQSPRYKIIEKRQSVAFWCNPISGHATLYWYQQILGQGPKLLIQFQNNGVVDDSQLPKDRFSAERLKGVDSTLKIQPAKLEDSAVYLCASSWTESNNYGYTFGSGTRLTVV.

V usage is TRBV9 and J usage is TRBJ2-2; 7 positions match TRBD1. The CDR3 is 15 residues long. Germline V lookup: CDR1 SGDLS, CDR2 YYNGEE. Trimming took 5 bases from V and 4 from J; bases not matched to a gene: 8. The CDR3 spells CASSDDRVGTGELFF. CDR3 nucleotides: TGTGCCAGCAGTGACGACAGGGTCGGCACCGGGGAGCTGTTTTTT.

The rearrangement links TRBV6-5 to TRBJ1-1; TRBD1 might be the D (6 bases). The CDR3 is 14 amino acids. Germline CDR1 MNHEY, CDR2 SVGAGI. The V and J ends lost 5 bases and 5 bases respectively, with 15 bases between them. CDR3 sequence: CASSPRGERTEAFF. The DNA of the CDR3 is TGTGCCAGCAGTCCCAGGGGCGAGAGAACTGAAGCTTTCTTT.

V gene TRBV6-5 combines with J gene TRBJ2-7; possible D gene TRBD2, 5 bases. The CDR3 consists of 12 residues. Trimming removed 6 bases at V and 7 bases at J, with 13 bases between. The V gene's germline CDR1 is MNHEY and CDR2 SVGAGI. The CDR3 is CASRSGVGEQYF. The CDR3, as DNA: TGTGCCAGCAGATCCGGGGTAGGAGAGCAGTACTTC.

This clone has a single count. The chain is built from TRBV30 and TRBJ2-4; TRBD2 is a possible D gene (7 bases). CDR3 length: 18 amino acids. Germline CDR1 is GTSNPN and CDR2 is SVGIG (reference sequence). V lost 0 bases and J 1 base, leaving 19 bases between the germline ends. The CDR3 bases are TGTGCCTGGAGTGTAGAGATAGGGGGGGCCATGGCCAAAAACATTCAGTACTTC. Translation gives CAWSVEIGGAMAKNIQYF.

This chain uses TRBV11-1 with TRBJ2-1; 8 bases line up with TRBD2. J was trimmed by 9 bases and V by 3 bases; bases with no gene match: 4. Germline V gives CDR1 SGHAT, CDR2 FQDESV (reference sequence). This CDR3 comprises 13 residues. The CDR3 nucleotides read TGTGCCAGCAGCTTCCTACTAGCGGTTGAGCAGTTCTTC. It specifies CASSFLLAVEQFF.

The chain joins TRBV11-2 to TRBJ2-5; D is possibly TRBD2 (6 bases). This CDR3 contains 14 residues. Germline loops: CDR1 SGHAT, CDR2 FQNNGV. Trimming pared 6 bases from V and 3 bases from J, leaving 14 bases between. Written as DNA, the CDR3 is TGTGCCAGCAGTGCAGGCTGGACTAAAGAGACCCAGTACTTC. The encoded protein is CASSAGWTKETQYF.

J is TRBJ2-6 and V is TRBV9, with a weak D call TRBD1 (5 bases). CDR3 length: 16 residues. The V end lost 4 bases, the J end lost 6 bases, and 17 bases lay between the germline ends. Germline V gene lookup returns CDR1 SGDLS and CDR2 YYNGEE. This CDR3 reads CASSPGIRPAANVLTF. In DNA, the CDR3 is TGTGCCAGCAGCCCAGGGATTCGGCCGGCGGCCAACGTCCTGACTTTC.

The DNA of the CDR3 is TGTGCCAGCAGCTTCAGGATGACTAGCGGCAACAATGAGCAGTTCTTC. The encoded protein is CASSFRMTSGNNEQFF. This rearrangement joins TRBV5-8 to TRBJ2-1; 9 bases line up with TRBD2. Germline V lookup: CDR1 SGHTS, CDR2 YDEGEE. The ends lost 2 bases at V and 5 bases at J; junction bases unmatched: 8. This CDR3 has 16 amino acids.

The chain combines TRBV25-1 with TRBJ2-5, with 7 bases lining up with TRBD1. V was clipped by 4 bases and J by 5 bases; unmatched bases: 4. Per the germline V gene, CDR1 is MGHDK and CDR2 is SYGVNS. The CDR3 consists of 13 residues. CDR3 residues: CASSVTGAETQYF. For the CDR3, the DNA is TGTGCCAGCAGTGTAACAGGGGCGGAGACCCAGTACTTC.

The chain couples TRBV29-1 to TRBJ2-7; the match to TRBD1 covers 9 bases. CDR3 length equals 13 residues. Germline V gene data show CDR1 as SQVTM and CDR2 as ANQGSEA. The V gene end was trimmed by 3 bases and the J gene end by 2 bases; junction bases not matched to a gene: 2. The CDR3 loop is CSVDGTGTYEQYF. The CDR3 nucleotides are TGCAGCGTTGATGGGACAGGGACCTACGAGCAGTACTTC.

The table lists this clone with a count of one. This chain connects TRBV11-3 to TRBJ2-5; no firm D call. The CDR3 has 13 amino acids. V dropped 1 base and J dropped 1 base, with 4 bases sitting between them. Per germline, CDR1 SGHNT and CDR2 YENEEA. CDR3 DNA: TGTGCCAGCAGCTTAGCGTTCCAAGAGACCCAGTACTTC. Translating gives CASSLAFQETQYF.

The chain links TRBV7-9 to TRBJ2-1; 8 nucleotides match TRBD2. Germline V CDR1 and CDR2: SEHNR, FQNEAQ (reference sequence). The CDR3 runs to 11 residues. V was pared by 6 bases and J by 10 bases, with 2 bases of the junction left unmatched. The CDR3 is CASRGGREQFF. In nucleotides, the CDR3 is TGTGCCAGCAGGGGCGGGAGGGAGCAGTTCTTC.

The CDR3 sequence: CASSSTGQRRETQYF. DNA for the CDR3: TGCGCCAGCAGCTCCACGGGACAGAGGCGAGAGACCCAGTACTTC. The chain recombines TRBV5-1 with TRBJ2-5, with 7 bases fitting TRBD1. Germline loops: CDR1 SGHRS, CDR2 YFSETQ. The V gene end was trimmed by 3 bases and the J gene end by 4 bases; junction bases not matched to a gene: 9. CDR3 size: 15 residues.

V gene TRBV7-6 combines with J gene TRBJ2-1; 7 positions match TRBD2. The CDR3 has 15 amino acids. With 5 bases clipped from V and 4 bases from J, the junction kept 8 bases outside the gene matches. Germline CDR1 reads SGHVS; CDR2 reads FNYEAQ. This CDR3 reads CASSRIAGKYNEQFF. For the CDR3, the DNA is TGTGCCAGCAGCCGTATAGCGGGCAAGTACAATGAGCAGTTCTTC.

The J gene is TRBJ2-2, the V gene TRBV4-1; D might be TRBD2 (7 bases). Trimming removed 5 bases from V and 4 bases from J, with 20 bases in between. The CDR3 sequence is 17 residues long. Germline V CDR1 and CDR2: MGHRA, YSYEKL. The CDR3 reads CASSLRGTNLGTGELFF. The CDR3 bases are TGCGCCAGCAGCTTGCGGGGGACAAACCTCGGCACCGGGGAGCTGTTTTTT.

The chain joins TRBV5-1 to TRBJ2-2; no firm D call. V dropped 1 base and J dropped 2 bases, with 12 bases sitting between them. Germline V lookup: CDR1 SGHRS, CDR2 YFSETQ. CDR3 length: 16 residues. The DNA for the CDR3 is TGCGCCAGCAGCTTGATCCCAACAGCTAACACCGGGGAGCTGTTTTTT. It codes for CASSLIPTANTGELFF.

This clone was seen only a few times. The chain uses TRBV6-6 and TRBJ1-1; 10 bases are shared with TRBD1. Germline assignment: CDR1 MNHNY and CDR2 SVGAGI (reference sequence). This CDR3 contains 15 residues. The V segment lost 6 bases and the J segment 4 bases; nucleotides outside the gene matches: 8. Here the CDR3 DNA reads TGTGCCAGCAGGGAGTCGGACAGGGGGACCACTGAAGCTTTCTTT. It yields the protein CASRESDRGTTEAFF.

The chain has TRBV19 and TRBJ2-3, with D possibly being TRBD2 (5 bases). The CDR3 runs to 12 residues. CDR1 LNHDA and CDR2 SQIVND come from the germline V gene (reference sequence). Trimming removed 1 base at V and 6 bases at J, with 5 bases between. CDR3: CASSIGGDTQYF. The CDR3 coding sequence is TGTGCCAGTAGTATAGGCGGGGATACGCAGTATTTT.

J is TRBJ2-2 and V is TRBV5-5; D is unresolved. V was cut by 4 bases and J by 0 bases, with 10 bases left in between. The germline gives CDR1 SGHKS, CDR2 YYEKEE (reference sequence). The CDR3 loop spans 15 amino acids. CDR3 sequence: CASSPYESNTGELFF. Here the CDR3 DNA reads TGTGCCAGCAGCCCATACGAGTCGAACACCGGGGAGCTGTTTTTT.

The chain couples TRBV4-2 to TRBJ2-7; 9 bases align to TRBD2. The CDR3 sequence is 19 residues long. With 3 bases clipped from V and 1 base from J, the junction kept 16 bases outside the gene matches. The germline CDR1 and CDR2 sequences are LGHNA and YNFKEQ. CDR3 sequence reads: CASSHFWTVSGSKSYEQYF. CDR3 in DNA: TGTGCCAGCAGCCATTTTTGGACTGTTAGCGGGAGTAAGTCCTACGAGCAGTACTTC.